The entry below gives a single T cell receptor beta chain sequence along with its context. Sequenced by immunoSEQ multiplex PCR; TCRdb stores in-frame clones only, minus some. The sample lists around 480,000 clones, almost 80% seen once, with around 13% in the top ten. Germline trimming cut 4 bases from V and 2 bases from J; bases unmatched to any gene: 10. The CDR3 is made up of 16 amino acids. Germline V gene lookup returns CDR1 MDHEN and CDR2 SYDVKM. The entry originates in a study of shared clonotypes between healthy human individuals. The specimen sequenced was PBMCs. The source is a woman aged 35 to 49 in good health. Some clones in this sample may be carry-over from other donors' samples. The gene calls are TRBV28 and TRBJ2-7; 8 bases align to TRBD2. The CDR3 nucleotides are TGTGCCAGCAGTTACCTTCTAGCGGGTGCGACCTACGAGCAGTACTTC. It encodes CASSYLLAGATYEQYF.